These 10 T cell receptor beta chains came from one sample sequenced in a study of T cell clonality in common variable immunodeficiency. Assay used: immunoSEQ multiplex PCR; TCRdb lists only in-frame clones, some missing. The sample holds some 60,000 clones, and no clone turns up only once. Sequences were obtained from peripheral blood mononuclear cells. The receptor set was obtained from a person between 18 and 75 years old in good health.

This clone was observed a few times. The read comes to an end 3 residues before the CDR3 does, leaving the germline J gene to fill in the end. The chain has TRBV13 and TRBJ2-7; 7 nucleotides line up with TRBD2. The V gene end was trimmed by 5 bases and the J gene end by 1 base; junction bases not matched to a gene: 8. The CDR3 is made up of 15 amino acids. Germline-derived CDR1 and CDR2 are PRHDT and FYEKMQ (reference sequence). CDR3 amino acids: CASSTRTSGSYEQYF. CDR3 DNA (partial): TGTGCCAGCAGCACGAGGACTAGTGGTTCCTACGAG. Combining the CDR3 with reference TRBV13 and TRBJ2-7 gives the whole variable domain AAGVIQSPRHLIKEKRETATLKCYPIPRHDTVYWYQQGPGQDPQFLISFYEKMQSDKGSIPDRFSAQQFSDYHSELNMSSLELGDSALYFCASSTRTSGSYEQYFGPGTRLTVT.

This clone was detected ten times or more. The missing CDR3 end, 3 residues past where the read stops, is filled in from the germline J gene. J is TRBJ2-1 and V is TRBV20-1; D gene ambiguous. Trimming pared 3 bases from V and 4 bases from J, leaving 13 bases between. CDR3 length: 14 amino acids. The germline gives CDR1 DFQATT, CDR2 SNEGSKA (reference sequence). The CDR3 reads CSASMAVRYNEQFF. The CDR3 bases that were read are TGCAGTGCTAGTATGGCCGTGAGGTACAATGAG.

This clone has at least ten counts. The sequenced fragment ends 3 residues before the CDR3 boundary, so the rest is inferred from the germline J gene. The chain has TRBV10-2 and TRBJ2-2, with TRBD2 matching over 12 bases. CDR1 is WSHSY and CDR2 is SAAADI in the germline V gene. The CDR3 totals 17 residues. The trim removed 2 bases at V and 1 base at J, leaving 2 bases unmatched. CDR3 amino acids: CASSEPTSGRNTGELFF. The covered CDR3 bases are TGCGCCAGCAGTGAGCCGACTAGCGGGAGGAACACCGGGGAG.

At least ten counts were recorded for this clone. The read stops 3 residues short of the end of the CDR3; the missing end is completed from the germline J gene. This chain uses TRBV7-2 with TRBJ2-1, with 7 bases identical to TRBD2. The germline CDR1 and CDR2 sequences are SGHTA and FQGNSA. Losses at the gene ends were 1 base for V and 5 bases for J; bases not matched to a gene: 5. The CDR3 is 15 residues long. CDR3 bases read: TGTGCCAGCAGCTTAGTGGCGGGAGAAAACAATGAG. As protein: CASSLVAGENNE. The entire CDR3 protein is CASSLVAGENNEQFF.

This clone has ten or more counts. Sequencing ends 3 residues short of the CDR3 end; the germline J gene provides the rest. V is TRBV13 and J is TRBJ2-7, with 7 bases that match TRBD1. The J segment lost 0 bases and the V segment lost 5 bases, leaving 7 bases of the junction unmatched. The CDR3 covers 15 residues. The V gene's germline CDR1 is PRHDT and CDR2 FYEKMQ (reference sequence). The CDR3 loop reads CASSNGQASSYEQYF. The DNA read from the CDR3 is TGTGCCAGCAGCAACGGACAGGCAAGCTCCTACGAG.

This clone has a count of ten or more. Sequencing ends 3 residues short of the CDR3 end; the germline J gene provides the rest. The chain links TRBV20-1 to TRBJ2-7; TRBD1 aligns across 10 bases. The CDR3 is made up of 12 amino acids. Germline CDR1 is DFQATT and CDR2 is SNEGSKA (reference sequence). V trimming: 6 bases; J trimming: 2 bases; junction bases outside the gene matches: 1. The CDR3 sequence: CSAGQGAYEQYF. Partial CDR3 DNA: TGCAGTGCCGGACAGGGGGCCTACGAG.

The table lists this clone with many counts. The read gets to within 3 residues of the CDR3 end, and the germline J gene fills in the rest. This chain joins TRBV7-2 and TRBJ2-2; 12 bases align to TRBD2. The CDR3 spans 15 residues. Germline CDR1 is SGHTA and CDR2 is FQGNSA. V shed 4 bases, J shed 7 bases, and the junction held 4 bases outside the gene matches. CDR3 loop: CASSSSGRAGGELFF. CDR3 bases read: TGTGCCAGCAGCTCTAGCGGGAGGGCCGGCGGGGAG.

This clone was seen repeatedly, ten times or more. The CDR3 end is not reached by the read, which stops 3 residues before it; the germline J gene fills it in. This chain uses TRBV30 with TRBJ2-2; 7 nucleotides agree with TRBD1. The CDR3 has 14 residues. V trimming: 2 bases; J trimming: 0 bases; junction bases outside the gene matches: 0. CDR1 GTSNPN and CDR2 SVGIG come from the germline V gene (reference sequence). The covered CDR3 bases are TGTGCCTGGAGTAGGGGGCCGAACACCGGGGAG. As protein: CAWSRGPNTGE. The entire CDR3 reads CAWSRGPNTGELFF.

Many counts were recorded for this clone. The sequence runs out 3 residues before the end of the CDR3; the remainder is reconstructed from the germline J gene. The V and J genes are TRBV2 and TRBJ2-3; D uncertain. Germline assignment: CDR1 SNHLY and CDR2 FYNNEI. The CDR3 is 17 amino acids. The ends were cut back, 1 base at V and 0 bases at J, with 14 bases in the middle. This chain's CDR3 is CASSEGTSILSTDTQYF. The covered CDR3 bases are TGTGCCAGCAGTGAAGGTACTTCAATCCTTAGCACAGATACG.

This clone was observed many times. Read coverage stops 3 residues before the CDR3 terminus; the germline J gene supplies the remainder. The V gene is TRBV30, the J gene TRBJ1-2, with D maybe TRBD1 (6 bases). Germline values: CDR1 GTSNPN, CDR2 SVGIG (reference sequence). V was trimmed by 8 bases and J by 1 base, leaving 17 bases between them. This CDR3 has 14 residues. The CDR3 loop is CAGSPGHLNYGYTF. CDR3 DNA (partial): TGTGCCGGTAGTCCGGGACACCTTAACTATGGC.